The 20 T cell receptor beta chains given below trace back to one sample, sequenced in a study of early T cells in non-severe SARS-CoV-2 infection. TCRdb recomputed calls from the 5' RACE reads with MiXCR, one row per CDR3 protein. The data contain tens of thousands of distinct CDR3 sequences, about 10% of them singletons. The sequenced sample was whole blood, obtained at baseline. These receptors were obtained from an adult who was a healthcare worker with PCR-confirmed SARS-CoV-2 infection or an uninfected control (not recorded which).

There are many counts of this clonotype. J is TRBJ2-5 and V is TRBV5-1; 9 bases map to TRBD2. J gave up 3 bases and V 2 bases, and 2 bases lay outside the gene matches. Looked up from germline, CDR1 is SGHRS and CDR2 is YFSETQ. CDR3 length: 14 residues. The CDR3 DNA reads TGCGCCAGCAGCTTCGGCGGGGGGGAAGAGACCCAGTACTTC. Amino acids: CASSFGGGEETQYF.

Only one count was recorded for this clonotype. This sequence joins TRBV12-3 or TRBV12-4 and TRBJ2-7; D not resolved. V shed 2 bases and J shed 3 bases, with 5 bases lying between them. The CDR3 totals 12 residues. The CDR3 here is CASSLLLYEQYF. CDR3 DNA: TGTGCCAGCAGTTTACTCCTCTACGAGCAGTACTTC.

This clonotype was detected only a few times. This chain uses TRBV29-1 with TRBJ2-1, with 9 bases matching TRBD2. CDR3 length: 15 residues. Germline lookup yields CDR1 SQVTM and CDR2 ANQGSEA. The V gene end was trimmed by 6 bases and the J gene end by 4 bases; junction bases not matched to a gene: 10. The chain's CDR3 is CSVVAGENLYNEQFF. The CDR3 DNA sequence: TGCAGCGTCGTAGCGGGGGAGAATCTATACAATGAGCAGTTCTTC.

V and J are TRBV29-1 and TRBJ1-2; unclear D gene. CDR1 is SQVTM and CDR2 is ANQGSEA in the germline V gene. This CDR3 contains 12 residues. V gave up 5 bases and J gave up 8 bases, with 15 bases separating them. CDR3 loop: CSVTHEGFGYTF. For the CDR3, the DNA is TGCAGCGTTACCCACGAGGGATTCGGCTACACCTTC.

The sample holds many counts of this clonotype. This chain joins TRBV7-9 and TRBJ1-4, with D uncertain. This CDR3 is built from 13 residues. The V and J ends lost 1 base and 5 bases respectively, with 5 bases between them. Per germline, CDR1 SEHNR and CDR2 FQNEAQ (reference sequence). Written as DNA, the CDR3 is TGTGCCAGCAGCTTAGAGCAGAATGAAAAACTGTTTTTT. Translation: CASSLEQNEKLFF.

This clonotype was counted only a few times. This sequence joins TRBV30 and TRBJ2-3; D is perhaps TRBD1 (6 bases). There are 14 residues in the CDR3. Trimming shortened V by 0 bases and J by 0 bases, and 7 bases separated the two germline ends. Germline V gene data show CDR1 as GTSNPN and CDR2 as SVGIG (reference sequence). CDR3 protein: CAWSVQGSTDTQYF. CDR3 in DNA: TGTGCCTGGAGTGTACAGGGCAGCACAGATACGCAGTATTTT.

This clonotype was counted only a few times. The V gene is TRBV5-1, the J gene TRBJ1-3, with a possible D match to TRBD1 (6 bases). The germline V and J ends were trimmed by 2 bases and 1 base, with 10 bases remaining between them. The CDR3 consists of 15 residues. Germline V lookup: CDR1 SGHRS, CDR2 YFSETQ. The CDR3 nucleotides are TGCGCCAGCAGCTTACAGGGATCTTCTGGAAACACCATATATTTT. Its protein product is CASSLQGSSGNTIYF.

This clonotype has more than one count but fewer than ten. This chain connects TRBV11-2 to TRBJ2-7; D is uncertain. The CDR3 has 12 amino acids. V was shortened by 1 base and J by 6 bases, with 7 bases between the two germline ends. Germline V gives CDR1 SGHAT, CDR2 FQNNGV. The CDR3 sequence: CASSLGASEQYF. CDR3 sequence (DNA): TGTGCCAGCAGCTTAGGAGCGAGCGAGCAGTACTTC.

This clonotype was observed a handful of times. J is TRBJ1-1 and V is TRBV5-8; a weak D match, TRBD1 (5 bases). Germline assignment: CDR1 SGHTS and CDR2 YDEGEE. The V gene lost 5 bases and the J gene lost 0 bases, with 11 bases spanning the gap. The CDR3 covers 14 residues. The CDR3: CASSPPGLNTEAFF. CDR3 in DNA: TGTGCCAGCAGTCCACCGGGACTGAACACTGAAGCTTTCTTT.

This clonotype was seen a few times. The chain links TRBV7-2 to TRBJ2-1, with D perhaps TRBD2 (6 bases). Germline loops: CDR1 SGHTA, CDR2 FQGNSA. There are 11 residues in the CDR3. V was shortened by 8 bases and J by 9 bases, with 11 bases between the two germline ends. CDR3 DNA: TGTGCCAGCGCCGGGGGACCTGAGCAGTTCTTC. Encoded protein: CASAGGPEQFF.

Comment on this clonotype: The germline gene is not matched at one end of the junction; a read error may be the cause. V usage is TRBV7-6 and J usage is TRBJ2-7; TRBD2 aligns across 8 bases. The CDR3 is 15 amino acids. The V gene's germline CDR1 is SGHVS and CDR2 FNYEAQ. As DNA, the CDR3 is TGTGCCAACAGCTTAGCTGCGGGAGGTTCCTACGAGCAGTACTTC. Its translation is CANSLAAGGSYEQYF.

J is TRBJ2-7 and V is TRBV29-1; tentatively, D is TRBD1 or TRBD2 (5 bases each). Trimming shortened V by 7 bases and J by 6 bases, and 13 bases separated the two germline ends. Germline V lookup: CDR1 SQVTM, CDR2 ANQGSEA. This CDR3 contains 11 residues. The CDR3 nucleotides read TGCAGCGCCTTTTGGGGACGCGAGCAGTACTTC. Protein: CSAFWGREQYF.

This sequence joins TRBV6-5 and TRBJ1-5; no definite D call. V was shortened by 6 bases and J by 1 base, with 16 bases between the two germline ends. The germline V gene has CDR1 MNHEY and CDR2 SVGAGI. The CDR3 is 16 residues long. This chain's CDR3 is CASSPALGRSNQPQHF. DNA of the CDR3: TGTGCCAGCAGCCCCGCGCTTGGCAGAAGCAATCAGCCCCAGCATTTT.

The chain combines TRBV12-3 or TRBV12-4 with TRBJ2-3; D remains ambiguous. Trimming shortened V by 7 bases and J by 1 base, and 9 bases separated the two germline ends. This CDR3 is built from 13 residues. CDR3 protein: CASTLGGTDTQYF. CDR3 DNA sequence: TGTGCCAGCACCCTCGGAGGCACAGATACGCAGTATTTT.

This clonotype was recorded many times. The chain carries TRBV4-2 and TRBJ1-1; no clear D gene. The ends were cut back, 0 bases at V and 0 bases at J, with 8 bases in the middle. The germline V gene has CDR1 LGHNA and CDR2 YNFKEQ. The CDR3 totals 15 residues. CDR3 sequence reads: CASSQDLQLNTEAFF. The CDR3 region has the DNA TGTGCCAGCAGCCAAGATTTACAGTTGAACACTGAAGCTTTCTTT.

This clonotype was counted many times. This chain links TRBV12-3 or TRBV12-4 with TRBJ1-4, with 11 bases matching TRBD1. V was clipped by 7 bases and J by 8 bases; unmatched bases: 6. The CDR3 has 14 residues. The CDR3 DNA sequence: TGTGCCAGCACCCCCGGGACAGGGGGGGAAAAACTGTTTTTT. Residues: CASTPGTGGEKLFF.

The chain couples TRBV7-9 to TRBJ2-2, with TRBD2 as a possible D gene (5 bases). Deletions cut 5 bases from V and 3 bases from J, with 10 bases between. Germline V gene data show CDR1 as SEHNR and CDR2 as FQNEAQ (reference sequence). This CDR3 is 14 amino acids long. CDR3 sequence: CASSIEGYTGELFF. The CDR3 coding sequence is TGTGCCAGCAGCATAGAGGGATACACCGGGGAGCTGTTTTTT.

The genes are TRBV10-3 and TRBJ2-7; D possibly corresponds to TRBD1 (5 bases). V was pared by 2 bases and J by 5 bases, with 13 bases between. The CDR3 is 14 amino acids. From germline, CDR1 is ENHRY and CDR2 SYGVKD. This CDR3 reads CAISEGATSDEQYF. Here the CDR3 DNA reads TGTGCCATCAGTGAGGGGGCCACCTCTGACGAGCAGTACTTC.

This clonotype was recorded a few times. The gene calls are TRBV15 and TRBJ2-2; no clear D gene. The V gene's germline CDR1 is LNHNV and CDR2 YYDKDF (reference sequence). V dropped 1 base and J dropped 7 bases, with 10 bases sitting between them. This CDR3 is built from 14 residues. The CDR3 bases are TGTGCCACCAGCAGAGTTACGGATGGCGGGGAGCTGTTTTTT. Translated: CATSRVTDGGELFF.

The chain has TRBV18 and TRBJ1-1; 12 nucleotides agree with TRBD1. The CDR3 has 16 amino acids. Trimming took 5 bases from V and 1 from J; bases not matched to a gene: 5. From germline, CDR1 is KGHSH and CDR2 LQKENI. The CDR3: CASSVGTGGRNTEAFF. In DNA, the CDR3 is TGTGCCAGCTCAGTCGGGACAGGGGGCAGGAACACTGAAGCTTTCTTT.